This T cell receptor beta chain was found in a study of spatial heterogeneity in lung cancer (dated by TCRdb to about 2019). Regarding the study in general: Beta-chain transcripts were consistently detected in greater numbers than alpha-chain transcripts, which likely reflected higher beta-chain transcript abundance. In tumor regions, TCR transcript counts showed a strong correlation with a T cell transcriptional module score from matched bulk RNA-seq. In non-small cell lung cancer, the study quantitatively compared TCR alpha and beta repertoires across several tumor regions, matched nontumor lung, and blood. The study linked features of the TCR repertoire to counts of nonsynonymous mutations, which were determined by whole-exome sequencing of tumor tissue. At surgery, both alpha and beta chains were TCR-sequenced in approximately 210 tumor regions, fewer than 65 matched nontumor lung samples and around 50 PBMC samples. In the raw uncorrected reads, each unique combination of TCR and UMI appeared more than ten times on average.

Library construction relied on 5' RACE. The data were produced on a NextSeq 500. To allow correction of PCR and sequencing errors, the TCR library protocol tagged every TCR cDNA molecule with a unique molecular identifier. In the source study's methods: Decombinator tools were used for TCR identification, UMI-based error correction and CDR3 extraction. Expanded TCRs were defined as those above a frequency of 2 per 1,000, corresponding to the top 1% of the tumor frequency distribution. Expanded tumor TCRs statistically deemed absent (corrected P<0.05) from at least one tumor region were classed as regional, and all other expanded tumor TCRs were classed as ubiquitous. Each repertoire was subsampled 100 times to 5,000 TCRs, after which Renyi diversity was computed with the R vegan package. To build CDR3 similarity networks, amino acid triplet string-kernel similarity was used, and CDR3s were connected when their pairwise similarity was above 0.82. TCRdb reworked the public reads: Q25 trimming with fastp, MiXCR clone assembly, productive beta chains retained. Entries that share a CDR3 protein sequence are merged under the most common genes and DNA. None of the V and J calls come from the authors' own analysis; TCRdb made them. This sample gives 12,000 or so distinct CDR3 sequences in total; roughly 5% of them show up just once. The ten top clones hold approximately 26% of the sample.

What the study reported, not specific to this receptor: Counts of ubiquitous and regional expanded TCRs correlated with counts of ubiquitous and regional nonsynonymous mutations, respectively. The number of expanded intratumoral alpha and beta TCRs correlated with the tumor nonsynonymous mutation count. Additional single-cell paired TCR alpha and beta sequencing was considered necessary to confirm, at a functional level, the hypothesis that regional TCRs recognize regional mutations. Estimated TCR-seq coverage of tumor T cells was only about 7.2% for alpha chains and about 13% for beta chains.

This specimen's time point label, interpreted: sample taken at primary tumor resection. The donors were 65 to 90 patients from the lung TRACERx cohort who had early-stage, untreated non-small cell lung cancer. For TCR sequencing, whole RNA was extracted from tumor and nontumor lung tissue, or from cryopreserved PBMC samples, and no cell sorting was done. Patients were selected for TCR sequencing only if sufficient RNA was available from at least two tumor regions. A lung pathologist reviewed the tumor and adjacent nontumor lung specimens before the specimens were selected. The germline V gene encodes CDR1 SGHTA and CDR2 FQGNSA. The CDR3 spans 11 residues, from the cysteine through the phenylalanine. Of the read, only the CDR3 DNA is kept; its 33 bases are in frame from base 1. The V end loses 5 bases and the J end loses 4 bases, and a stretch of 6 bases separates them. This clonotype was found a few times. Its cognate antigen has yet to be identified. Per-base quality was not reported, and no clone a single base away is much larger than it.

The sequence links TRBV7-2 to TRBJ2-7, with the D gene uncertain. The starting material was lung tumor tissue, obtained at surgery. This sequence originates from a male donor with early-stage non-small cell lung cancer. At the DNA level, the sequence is TGTGCCAGCAGCAATACGTACGAGCAGTACTTC. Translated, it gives CASSNTYEQYF.